The 21 T cell receptor beta chains below were found in one sample sequenced in a study of T cell responses to AZD1222 COVID-19 vaccine (dated by TCRdb to 2020 to 2022). The library came from the immunoSEQ multiplex PCR assay. TCRdb provides this immuneACCESS table in a form limited to in-frame rearrangements. Some clones are lacking; in checked studies, under half of them reflect an unresolved V gene, and why the rest are absent is not known. This sample comprises 200,000 or so clones, about 90% of them detected only once. Jointly, the top ten make up approximately 2.5% of the sample. The time point tag for this specimen amounts to: baseline before first vaccination. The sample's treatment or condition label is to be understood as: meningococcal conjugate vaccine given as trial control. The material was peripheral blood, obtained on day 0 of MenACWY control vaccination. These receptors came from an adult in good health.

The chain joins TRBV5-1 to TRBJ2-7; D is uncertain. Germline CDR1 and CDR2: SGHRS and YFSETQ. The CDR3 consists of 15 residues. Trimming left V 1 base short and J 2 bases short, with 13 bases between. CDR3 loop: CASSLQQPGTYEQYF. The CDR3 nucleotides read TGCGCCAGCAGCTTGCAACAGCCGGGTACCTACGAGCAGTACTTC.

The chain joins TRBV15 to TRBJ2-1; 13 positions match TRBD2. Germline CDR1 LNHNV, CDR2 YYDKDF (reference sequence). After removal of 1 base from V and 10 bases from J, the junction contained 4 bases not matched to a gene. The CDR3 consists of 15 residues. The CDR3 DNA is TGTGCCACCAGCAGAGTACTAGCGGGAGGGGGCGAGCAGTTCTTC. It encodes CATSRVLAGGGEQFF.

The chain combines TRBV3-1 (or the pseudogene TRBV3-2) with TRBJ2-7; D might be TRBD1 (6 bases). V shed 1 base and J shed 0 bases, with 10 bases lying between them. Germline values: CDR1 LGHDT, CDR2 YNNKEL (reference sequence). CDR3 size: 15 residues. Here the CDR3 DNA reads TGTGCCAGCAGCCAAGGCATAGGGGGCTCCTACGAGCAGTACTTC. Translated: CASSQGIGGSYEQYF.

V is TRBV28 and J is TRBJ1-5, with 8 positions matching TRBD1. This CDR3 spans 13 amino acids. Germline V gives CDR1 MDHEN, CDR2 SYDVKM. Germline trimming cut 6 bases from V and 6 bases from J; bases unmatched to any gene: 4. Here the CDR3 DNA reads TGTGCCAGCAGAACCCAGGGGGCTCAGCCCCAGCATTTT. Translation: CASRTQGAQPQHF.

The CDR3 DNA reads TGCGCCAGCTCGGACAGGGGGAGTTTGGGTCCTGGCTACACCTTC. Translation gives CASSDRGSLGPGYTF. The J gene is TRBJ1-2, the V gene TRBV5-1; 10 positions agree with TRBD1. The CDR3 is 15 residues long. Germline assignment: CDR1 SGHRS and CDR2 YFSETQ. V dropped 7 bases and J dropped 7; count of bases not matched to a gene: 13.

The chain joins TRBV5-1 to TRBJ2-7; 9 nucleotides align to TRBD2. In germline, CDR1 is SGHRS, CDR2 YFSETQ. There are 16 residues in the CDR3. V dropped 5 bases and J dropped 2; count of bases not matched to a gene: 11. CDR3 loop: CASSKGLASSTYEQYF. CDR3 coding DNA: TGCGCCAGCAGTAAAGGACTAGCGAGTAGCACCTACGAGCAGTACTTC.

This chain uses TRBV12-3 or TRBV12-4 with TRBJ2-7; 7 nucleotides align to TRBD1. CDR3 length: 13 amino acids. V was pared by 5 bases and J by 4 bases, with 5 bases of the junction left unmatched. The CDR3 sequence: CASSHGTAYEQYF. DNA of the CDR3: TGTGCCAGCAGTCATGGGACAGCATACGAGCAGTACTTC.

The rearrangement links TRBV10-3 to TRBJ2-5; TRBD1 agrees at 7 bases. With V trimmed by 0 bases and J by 2 bases, 15 bases remained unmatched. The CDR3 is 19 amino acids. CDR1 ENHRY and CDR2 SYGVKD come from the germline V gene. CDR3 nucleotides: TGTGCCATCAGTGAGTCGAACCTCAGACAGGGAGAATGGCAAGAGACCCAGTACTTC. Translated, it gives CAISESNLRQGEWQETQYF.

The chain couples TRBV11-2 to TRBJ1-2, with D possibly matching TRBD1 (5 bases). V was trimmed by 3 bases and J by 4 bases, leaving 12 bases between them. Germline V gives CDR1 SGHAT, CDR2 FQNNGV. The CDR3 spans 14 residues. As DNA, the CDR3 is TGTGCCAGCAGCTTCGGGGGAGAGGGCTATGGCTACACCTTC. Residues: CASSFGGEGYGYTF.

This clone was picked up one time. The rearrangement links TRBV19 to TRBJ2-1, with a weak D call TRBD2 (6 bases). V lost 3 bases, J lost 2 bases, and 14 bases lay in between. This CDR3 is built from 16 residues. From germline, CDR1 is LNHDA and CDR2 SQIVND (reference sequence). CDR3 coding DNA: TGTGCCAGTAGTATGCGGGGCGGGGTGGCCTACAATGAGCAGTTCTTC. Its protein is CASSMRGGVAYNEQFF.

The chain has TRBV21-1 and TRBJ1-4; the D call in the table, TRBD1, was not verified against the DNA. TRBV21-1 is an annotated pseudogene. The CDR3 has 18 residues. The CDR3 spells CASSKMSRDRGRNEKLFF. Written as DNA, the CDR3 is TGTGCCAGCAGCAAAATGAGTCGGGACAGGGGGAGAAATGAAAAACTGTTTTTT.

For the CDR3, the DNA is TGTGCCAGCAGCCAGGGAACCGGGGAGCTGTTTTTT. Encoded protein: CASSQGTGELFF. V gene TRBV5-4 combines with J gene TRBJ2-2, with D possibly TRBD1 on 5 matching bases. There are 12 residues in the CDR3. Trimming removed 4 bases at V and 5 bases at J, with 6 bases between. Germline assignment: CDR1 SGHNT and CDR2 YYREEE (reference sequence).

The genes are TRBV30 and TRBJ1-4; D may be TRBD1 (5 bases). The CDR3 sequence is 12 residues long. Germline CDR1 reads GTSNPN; CDR2 reads SVGIG (reference sequence). Deletions cut 1 base from V and 12 bases from J, with 12 bases between. CDR3 residues: CAWSALPGQLFF. DNA for the CDR3: TGTGCCTGGAGTGCGCTGCCGGGACAACTGTTTTTT.

The CDR3 DNA reads as TGTGCCAGCAGCTTAAAGGGACTCGAGACCCAGTACTTC. This sequence encodes CASSLKGLETQYF. The chain links TRBV5-8 to TRBJ2-5, with D maybe TRBD2 (6 bases). The germline CDR1 and CDR2 sequences are SGHTS and YDEGEE. The V end lost 2 bases, the J end lost 5 bases, and 10 bases lay between the germline ends. The CDR3 loop spans 13 amino acids.

The DNA for the CDR3 is TGTGCCTGGAGTAACAGGGGAGGTGAAAAACTGTTTTTT. Its translation: CAWSNRGGEKLFF. The V gene is TRBV30, the J gene TRBJ1-4; 7 bases fit TRBD1. Germline CDR1 GTSNPN, CDR2 SVGIG (reference sequence). This CDR3 spans 13 amino acids. The V gene end was trimmed by 2 bases and the J gene end by 7 bases; junction bases not matched to a gene: 4.

On this clone: This sample includes further DNA sequences coding for the same CDR3. The V call is TRBV2, the J call TRBJ1-1, with TRBD1 matching over 8 bases. J gave up 4 bases and V 5 bases, and 3 bases lay outside the gene matches. The CDR3 is 13 residues long. CDR1 and CDR2 from the germline V gene are SNHLY and FYNNEI. The CDR3 reads CASSRTGSTEAFF. CDR3 sequence (DNA): TGTGCCAGCAGTCGGACAGGGAGCACTGAAGCTTTCTTT. Full variable domain (missing parts from reference TRBV2 and TRBJ1-1): EPEVTQTPSHQVTQMGQEVILRCVPISNHLYFYWYRQILGQKVEFLVSFYNNEISEKSEIFDDQFSVERPDGSNFTLKIRSTKLEDSAMYFCASSRTGSTEAFFGQGTRLTVV.

V is TRBV28 and J is TRBJ2-7, with 16 bases identical to TRBD2. After removal of 3 bases from V and 5 bases from J, the junction contained 10 bases not matched to a gene. The CDR3 runs to 18 residues. CDR1 is MDHEN, CDR2 SYDVKM, per germline. The CDR3 sequence is CASSLTGTSGGALDEQYF. The CDR3 nucleotides are TGTGCCAGCAGTTTGACCGGGACTAGCGGGGGGGCCTTGGACGAGCAGTACTTC.

This clone was seen a few times. CDR3 nucleotide sequence: TGTGCCAGCTCACCAATGGCAGGAACTAATGAAAAACTGTTTTTT. This translates into CASSPMAGTNEKLFF. The V gene is TRBV18, the J gene TRBJ1-4; the D is unclear. In germline, CDR1 is KGHSH, CDR2 LQKENI. Trimming shortened V by 2 bases and J by 1 base, and 8 bases separated the two germline ends. There are 15 residues in the CDR3.

The rearrangement links TRBV5-1 to TRBJ1-2; possibly TRBD1 for D (6 bases). The CDR3 spans 15 residues. Germline V gene sequence: CDR1 SGHRS, CDR2 YFSETQ. Between the trimmed V and J ends, which lost 0 bases and 6 bases, there was a span of 15 bases. In DNA form, the CDR3 reads TGCGCCAGCAGCTTGGTGCTTCCCGGGGGCGATGGCTACACCTTC. This sequence encodes CASSLVLPGGDGYTF. The full variable domain, completed using reference TRBV5-1 and TRBJ1-2, is KAGVTQTPRYLIKTRGQQVTLSCSPISGHRSVSWYQQTPGQGLQFLFEYFSETQRNKGNFPGRFSGRQFSNSRSEMNVSTLELGDSALYLCASSLVLPGGDGYTFGSGTRLTVV.

In nucleotides, the CDR3 is TGTGCCAGTAGTGTACTGGCGGGGTCATGGGGAAAGAACACTGAAGCTTTCTTT. This encodes CASSVLAGSWGKNTEAFF. The chain is built from TRBV19 and TRBJ1-1; unclear D gene. The length of the CDR3 is 18 residues. V lost 5 bases to trimming and J lost 1 base, with 23 bases between them. Germline V gene lookup returns CDR1 LNHDA and CDR2 SQIVND (reference sequence). The full variable domain, rest sourced from reference TRBV19 and TRBJ1-1, is DGGITQSPKYLFRKEGQNVTLSCEQNLNHDAMYWYRQDPGQGLRLIYYSQIVNDFQKGDIAEGYSVSREKKESFPLTVTSAQKNPTAFYLCASSVLAGSWGKNTEAFFGQGTRLTVV.

DNA of the CDR3: TGTGCCAGCAGCTTAATTCCTAGCGGGGGGTTGGAGACCCAGTACTTC. This gives the protein CASSLIPSGGLETQYF. The chain joins TRBV7-3 to TRBJ2-5, with 11 positions matching TRBD2. The CDR3 is 16 amino acids. Trimming took 1 base from V and 5 from J; bases not matched to a gene: 6. From germline, CDR1 is SGHTA and CDR2 FQGTGA.